The T cell receptor beta chain described here comes from a study of shared clonotypes between healthy human individuals. Sequencing was performed with immunoSEQ multiplex PCR; in TCRdb, only in-frame clones are kept and a portion is missing. The sample shows about 380,000 clones, approximately 96% of them seen only once. Trimming removed 0 bases at V and 0 bases at J, with 9 bases between. CDR1 is WNHNN, CDR2 SYGVQD, per germline (reference sequence). The CDR3 length is 16 residues. This clone has only one observation. Antigen unknown. Whole-study findings and limits: Clonotypes shared by all four donors outscored non-shared clonotypes in generation probability.

What was sequenced was memory CD8+ T cells sorted from blood. Subset of the sample: CD45RO+ cells pooled with CCR7-negative TemRA cells. The clonotype was recovered from a man under 40 in good health. The rearrangement joins TRBV10-1 to TRBJ2-1, with D uncertain. CDR3 protein: CASSESPLSSYNEQFF. The CDR3 DNA is TGCGCCAGCAGTGAGTCGCCTTTGAGCTCCTACAATGAGCAGTTCTTC.